This is a list of T cell receptor beta chains from one sample in a study of a mutant IDH1 vaccine in newly diagnosed glioma. Produced via immunoSEQ multiplex PCR; TCRdb's table is partial and in-frame only. The repertoire holds fewer than 45,000 clones, with 82% as singletons. The antigens these receptors bind are not known. This specimen consisted of PBMCs, obtained from a glioma patient whose treatment included an IDH1 peptide vaccine. The source is a man younger than 35 with glioma. Some clones in this sample may be carry-over from other donors' samples. CDR3s include the opening cysteine and the closing phenylalanine or tryptophan. D genes are given only for firm matches. Size is stated for part of the rows, as once, few or many counts, or as a class when the clone is expanded.

d_gene	abundance	v_gene	j_gene	CDR3nt	CDR3aa
.	once	TRBV5-4	TRBJ2-7	TGTGCCAGCAGCGCGGCGGGACAGCTGTACGAGCAGTACTTC	CASSAAGQLYEQYF
.	.	TRBV5-1	TRBJ2-7	TGCGCCAGCAGCTTGGCCGGGGACACCCTCTACGAGCAGTACTTC	CASSLAGDTLYEQYF
.	.	TRBV11-1	TRBJ2-2	TGTGCCAGCAGCTTAGATGGGGACGCAGGTACGAACACCGGGGAGCTGTTTTTT	CASSLDGDAGTNTGELFF
TRBD2	.	TRBV6-5	TRBJ2-7	TGTGCCAGCACGGGAAGCGGGGGAGGCTACGAGCAGTACTTC	CASTGSGGGYEQYF
.	.	TRBV7-2	TRBJ2-7	TGTGCCAGCAGCTTGTATCCCGGCAGGTCCGAGCAGTACTTC	CASSLYPGRSEQYF
.	.	TRBV4-3	TRBJ1-2	TGCGCCAGCAGCCAAGATTGGCAAGACAACTATGGCTACACCTTC	CASSQDWQDNYGYTF
.	.	TRBV6-1	TRBJ1-3	TGTGCCAGTAAGTTTACAGGGTCTGGAAACACCATATATTTT	CASKFTGSGNTIYF
TRBD1	.	TRBV5-6	TRBJ1-5	TGTGCCAGCAGCCTCCGCCGGACAGGCTTTAGCAATCAGCCCCAGCATTTT	CASSLRRTGFSNQPQHF
.	.	TRBV6-1	TRBJ1-1	TGTGCCAGCAGTGAAGCGGCGGCACTGAACACTGAAGCTTTCTTT	CASSEAAALNTEAFF
.	once	TRBV7-9	TRBJ2-3	TGTGCCAGCAGTCGCGGGGATTATACGCAGTATTTT	CASSRGDYTQYF
.	once	TRBV7-9	TRBJ1-5	TGTGCCAGCAGCTTAGAAGGGCCCTGGGGCCAGCCCCAGCATTTT	CASSLEGPWGQPQHF
.	.	TRBV6-6	TRBJ2-7	TGTGCCAGTTCAGGATCCTACGAGCAGTACTTC	CASSGSYEQYF
.	.	TRBV9	TRBJ1-2	TGTGCCAGCAGCGTAGATGGTAACTATGGCTACACCTTC	CASSVDGNYGYTF
.	.	TRBV5-6	TRBJ1-2	TGTGCCAGCAGCGATGGACAAAAAGAAACATGGTTAATAGGCTACACCTTC	CASSDGQKETWLIGYTF
.	.	TRBV19	TRBJ1-5	TGTGCCAGTAGTATAGATAGGGGGTCGGGAAATCAGCCCCAGCATTTT	CASSIDRGSGNQPQHF
.	.	TRBV7-6	TRBJ1-1	TGTGCCAGCAGCTTAGTCCCCGATTTCACTGAAGCTTTCTTT	CASSLVPDFTEAFF
TRBD1	.	TRBV5-1	TRBJ2-2	TGCGCCAGCAGCCCTGGAACAGGGGCCGGGGAGCTGTTTTTT	CASSPGTGAGELFF
TRBD1	.	TRBV4-1	TRBJ1-1	TGCGCCAGCAGCCAAGCCGGACAGGGGGTTGAAGCTTTCTTT	CASSQAGQGVEAFF
.	.	TRBV19	TRBJ1-6	TGTGCCAGTAGTCCACGAAGCCTTACCGGGGGGGTCGTGACCTCCTATAATTCACCCCTCCACTTT	CASSPRSLTGGVVTSYNSPLHF
.	.	TRBV30	TRBJ1-1	TGTGCCTGGAGTGTGGTACTGAACACTGAAGCTTTCTTT	CAWSVVLNTEAFF